Each of the 25 T cell receptor beta chains below was sequenced from the same sample in a study of blood T cells in healthy people across ages. A second PCR, run for roughly 7 to 12 cycles, used a sample-barcoded 5' primer plus a J-beta primer mix. TCRdb re-called the 5' RACE reads with MiXCR, one entry per CDR3 protein. The sample consists of nearly 800,000 distinct CDR3 sequences, approximately 53% of them appearing once. Material for sequencing was blood. The receptors were sampled from a man between 35 and 55 years old in good health.

This chain links TRBV11-2 with TRBJ2-5, with D unresolved. The CDR3 length is 14 residues. Germline V gene data show CDR1 as SGHAT and CDR2 as FQNNGV. V lost 2 bases to trimming and J lost 2 bases, with 9 bases between them. For the CDR3, the DNA is TGTGCCAGCAGCTTATTTGAAAGGCAAGAGACCCAGTACTTC. It codes for CASSLFERQETQYF.

The genes are TRBV13 and TRBJ2-7, with TRBD2 matching 8 bases. Germline-derived CDR1 and CDR2 are PRHDT and FYEKMQ (reference sequence). V lost 5 bases to trimming and J lost 4 bases; unmatched junction nucleotides: 13. This CDR3 is 16 amino acids long. The CDR3 DNA follows: TGTGCCAGCAGCCCATCAAGCGGGAGACTGTTTTACGAGCAGTACTTC. Protein product: CASSPSSGRLFYEQYF.

V usage is TRBV7-2 and J usage is TRBJ2-3; tentatively, D is TRBD1 (6 bases). Trimming cost V 5 bases and J 1 base, with 19 bases left between them. The V gene's germline CDR1 is SGHTA and CDR2 FQGNSA. The CDR3 totals 17 residues. DNA for the CDR3: TGTGCCAGCAGCCCTAGGGGTCCAGGGGCCCGCACAGATACGCAGTATTTT. Translated, it gives CASSPRGPGARTDTQYF.

The chain employs TRBV29-1 and TRBJ1-5; no reliable D call. CDR1 SQVTM and CDR2 ANQGSEA come from the germline V gene. V lost 6 bases and J lost 0, with 9 bases in between. The length of the CDR3 is 13 residues. The CDR3, as DNA: TGCAGCGTGGAGGTCAATAGCAATCAGCCCCAGCATTTT. Its protein is CSVEVNSNQPQHF.

The genes are TRBV7-3 and TRBJ2-3; possible D gene TRBD1, 6 bases. The CDR3 consists of 18 residues. V was cut by 4 bases and J by 5 bases, with 25 bases left in between. Germline V CDR1 and CDR2: SGHTA, FQGTGA. CDR3 DNA: TGTGCCAGCAGCTCCTACCTTAATCGGTTAGGCAGGGGAGATACGCAGTATTTT. It translates to CASSSYLNRLGRGDTQYF.

This clonotype has more than one count but fewer than ten. This chain connects TRBV5-1 to TRBJ1-5, with 10 bases fitting TRBD1. Trimming took 2 bases from V and 0 from J; bases not matched to a gene: 2. CDR3 length: 16 residues. Germline assignment: CDR1 SGHRS and CDR2 YFSETQ. The CDR3 region has the DNA TGCGCCAGCAGCTTAAGGACAGGGGGTAGCAATCAGCCCCAGCATTTT. Translation: CASSLRTGGSNQPQHF.

This clonotype was detected only a few times. The V call is TRBV12-3 or TRBV12-4, the J call TRBJ1-4; weak D call: TRBD1 (6 bases). This CDR3 has 14 residues. The V end lost 6 bases, the J end lost 4 bases, and 12 bases lay between the germline ends. The CDR3 loop reads CASSRGGGNEKLFF. In DNA form, the CDR3 reads TGTGCCAGCAGCCGAGGGGGGGGTAATGAAAAACTGTTTTTT.

The CDR3 DNA follows: TGTGCCAGCAGTTCTTATACGAGGGCCTACGAGCAGTACTTC. This codes for CASSSYTRAYEQYF. The V call is TRBV28, the J call TRBJ2-7; the D gene is possibly TRBD2 (5 bases). CDR3 length: 14 residues. V lost 4 bases, J lost 2 bases, and 12 bases lay in between. Per the germline V gene, CDR1 is MDHEN and CDR2 is SYDVKM.

The gene calls are TRBV7-2 and TRBJ2-7, with 8 positions matching TRBD1. Germline CDR1 reads SGHTA; CDR2 reads FQGNSA. V lost 6 bases to trimming and J lost 7 bases; unmatched junction nucleotides: 11. The CDR3 sequence is 14 residues long. The CDR3 nucleotides are TGTGCCAGCAGTTTCGGACAGGGTTCCAATGAGCAGTACTTC. This gives the protein CASSFGQGSNEQYF.

This clonotype came up once. The chain combines TRBV7-9 with TRBJ1-2; weak D call: TRBD1 (5 bases). The V and J ends lost 0 bases and 6 bases respectively, with 20 bases between them. This CDR3 is 17 amino acids long. The germline V gene has CDR1 SEHNR and CDR2 FQNEAQ (reference sequence). The CDR3 region has the DNA TGTGCCAGCAGCTTAGCGTCTCGAGTCCAGGGAGGAAATGGCTACACCTTC. Amino acid sequence: CASSLASRVQGGNGYTF.

This sequence joins TRBV12-3 or TRBV12-4 and TRBJ2-5; 7 bases fit TRBD1. The J call could be wrong; TRBJ2-4 is a better fit for the DNA end. The CDR3 totals 13 residues. This CDR3 reads CASRIDRDGIQYF. The CDR3 region has the DNA TGTGCCAGCAGAATCGACAGGGACGGCATTCAGTACTTC.

The gene calls are TRBV15 and TRBJ2-1; possibly TRBD1 for D (6 bases). The length of the CDR3 is 17 residues. Trimming pared 0 bases from V and 0 bases from J, leaving 12 bases between. Germline values: CDR1 LNHNV, CDR2 YYDKDF (reference sequence). The CDR3 region is CATSRDLKTGSYNEQFF. The CDR3 nucleotides are TGTGCCACCAGCAGAGATCTGAAGACAGGCTCCTACAATGAGCAGTTCTTC.

The chain combines TRBV6-1 with TRBJ2-1, with 10 positions matching TRBD1. Per the germline V gene, CDR1 is MNHNS and CDR2 is SASEGT. The CDR3 loop spans 15 amino acids. With 7 bases clipped from V and 9 bases from J, the junction kept 12 bases outside the gene matches. Here the CDR3 DNA reads TGTGCCAGCATAAATCCGGGACAGGGGTTATCTGAGCAGTTCTTC. It codes for CASINPGQGLSEQFF.

This rearrangement joins TRBV12-3 or TRBV12-4 to TRBJ1-6, with D unclear. The CDR3 is made up of 17 amino acids. V lost 3 bases, J lost 0 bases, and 12 bases lay in between. CDR3 loop: CASSFSSPSSYNSPLHF. For the CDR3, the DNA is TGTGCCAGCAGTTTCTCCTCTCCCAGCTCCTATAATTCACCCCTCCACTTT.

As concerns this clonotype: One end of the junction does not line up with germline, which may come from a read error. V is TRBV11-3 and J is TRBJ2-7, with a possible D match to TRBD2 (6 bases). The germline gives CDR1 SGHNT, CDR2 YENEEA. The CDR3 runs 16 residues. The CDR3 region has the DNA TGTGCCAGCAGCTTAGTCACTAGCCCACCGGGGAATGAGCGGTACTTC. This sequence encodes CASSLVTSPPGNERYF.

V and J are TRBV11-2 and TRBJ1-6, with 12 bases aligning to TRBD1. Germline values: CDR1 SGHAT, CDR2 FQNNGV. This CDR3 region has 18 residues. Trimming removed 5 bases from V and 4 bases from J; junction bases left unmatched: 9. The CDR3: CASSPGGTGGVYNSPLHF. The CDR3 nucleotides are TGTGCCAGCAGCCCGGGGGGGACAGGGGGCGTTTATAATTCACCCCTCCACTTT.

The chain recombines TRBV2 with TRBJ1-2, with a tentative D call TRBD1 (5 bases). Trimming pared 6 bases from V and 4 bases from J, leaving 9 bases between. Germline values: CDR1 SNHLY, CDR2 FYNNEI. CDR3 length equals 12 residues. The CDR3: CASRSDSYGYTF. The CDR3 region has the DNA TGTGCCAGCAGGTCAGACAGCTATGGCTACACCTTC.

The chain carries TRBV12-5 and TRBJ2-7, with a possible D match to TRBD2 (6 bases). The DNA end is more similar to TRBJ2-4, so the J call may be wrong. The CDR3 is 13 amino acids. Germline lookup yields CDR1 LGHNT and CDR2 FRNRAP. The CDR3 region is CASAGEYENIQYF. The CDR3 DNA reads as TGTGCTAGTGCGGGGGAGTATGAAAACATTCAGTACTTC.

In its sample, this clonotype was seen a few times. The V gene is TRBV4-2, the J gene TRBJ2-3; D unresolved. Trimming left V 1 base short and J 0 bases short, with 11 bases between. The CDR3 has 16 amino acids. The germline V gene encodes CDR1 LGHNA and CDR2 YNFKEQ. The CDR3 is CASSQVSGPSTDTQYF. CDR3 nucleotides: TGTGCCAGCAGCCAAGTTTCCGGTCCTAGCACAGATACGCAGTATTTT.

V gene TRBV29-1 combines with J gene TRBJ2-7; TRBD2 aligns across 12 bases. The J call may not be correct, given that the DNA end is closer to TRBJ2-5. This CDR3 region has 15 residues. From germline, CDR1 is SQVTM and CDR2 ANQGSEA. Here the CDR3 DNA reads TGCAGCGTTGGACTAGCGGGGGCGGGTGGGGAGACCCAGTACTTC. This codes for CSVGLAGAGGETQYF.

This clonotype was seen more than once but under ten times. J is TRBJ1-6 and V is TRBV4-1, with D unclear. The CDR3 runs 12 residues. CDR1 MGHRA and CDR2 YSYEKL come from the germline V gene. Between the trimmed V and J ends, which lost 4 bases and 8 bases, there was a span of 6 bases. The CDR3 region has the DNA TGCGCCAGCAGCCCCCTGGATTCACCCCTCCACTTT. Protein sequence: CASSPLDSPLHF.

In this sample, this clonotype turned up a few times. The rearrangement uses TRBV9 and TRBJ2-7; unclear D gene. The J call is in doubt because the DNA end fits TRBJ2-5 better. CDR3 length: 14 residues. Germline V gene sequence: CDR1 SGDLS, CDR2 YYNGEE. CDR3 protein: CASSVDTRRETQYF. The CDR3 DNA sequence: TGTGCCAGCAGCGTAGATACCAGAAGGGAGACCCAGTACTTC.

This clonotype was found a few times. The chain links TRBV28 to TRBJ1-1, with D possibly matching TRBD1 (5 bases). The V end was cut by 5 bases, the J end by 1 base, with 23 bases between. In germline, CDR1 is MDHEN, CDR2 SYDVKM. The length of the CDR3 is 18 residues. The CDR3 loop is CASSNTTTQGRTNTEAFF. In DNA, the CDR3 is TGTGCCAGCAGTAACACCACAACCCAGGGACGGACGAACACTGAAGCTTTCTTT.

This sequence joins TRBV28 and TRBJ2-5, with 10 bases identical to TRBD1. The end of the DNA is better explained by TRBJ2-7, so the J call may be wrong. The CDR3 sequence is 13 residues long. The germline V gene has CDR1 MDHEN and CDR2 SYDVKM. The CDR3: CASRGTGDYEQYF. In DNA form, the CDR3 reads TGTGCCAGCAGGGGGACAGGGGACTACGAGCAGTACTTC.

The V and J genes are TRBV6-5 and TRBJ2-5; D might be TRBD2 (7 bases). CDR3 length: 19 residues. Looked up from germline, CDR1 is MNHEY and CDR2 is SVGAGI. Trimming pared 0 bases from V and 1 base from J, leaving 21 bases between. The CDR3 bases are TGTGCCAGCAGTTACTCTGCTCGGCCGGGGGGCAACCCCCAAGAGACCCAGTACTTC. Protein product: CASSYSARPGGNPQETQYF.